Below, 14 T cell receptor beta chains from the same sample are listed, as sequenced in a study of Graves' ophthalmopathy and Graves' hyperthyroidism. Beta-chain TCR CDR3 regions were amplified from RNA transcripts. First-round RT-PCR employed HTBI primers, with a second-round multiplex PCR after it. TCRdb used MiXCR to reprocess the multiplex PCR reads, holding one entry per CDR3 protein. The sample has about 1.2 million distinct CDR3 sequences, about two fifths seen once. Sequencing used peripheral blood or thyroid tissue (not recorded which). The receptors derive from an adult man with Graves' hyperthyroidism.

The CDR3 coding sequence is TGTGCCAGCAGCATCGAGGGACGGGCTTTGCGGGAGACCCAGTACTTC. This gives the protein CASSIEGRALRETQYF. The gene calls are TRBV7-6 and TRBJ2-5; perhaps D is TRBD1 or TRBD2 (5 bases each). The CDR3 runs to 16 residues. Germline assignment: CDR1 SGHVS and CDR2 FNYEAQ. V shed 5 bases and J shed 5 bases, with 21 bases lying between them.

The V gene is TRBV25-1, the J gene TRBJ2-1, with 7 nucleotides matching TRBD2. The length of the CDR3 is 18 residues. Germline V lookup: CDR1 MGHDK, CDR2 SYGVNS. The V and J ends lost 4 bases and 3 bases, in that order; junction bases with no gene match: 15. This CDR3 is CASSAGRPAGFGYNEQFF. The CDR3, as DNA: TGTGCCAGCAGTGCCGGGAGACCAGCGGGGTTCGGCTACAATGAGCAGTTCTTC.

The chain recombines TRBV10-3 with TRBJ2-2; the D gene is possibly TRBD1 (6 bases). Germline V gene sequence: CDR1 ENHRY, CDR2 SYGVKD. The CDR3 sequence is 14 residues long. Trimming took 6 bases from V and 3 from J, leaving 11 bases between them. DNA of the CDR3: TGTGCCATCAGCCGGGACACCTACACCGGGGAGCTGTTTTTT. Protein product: CAISRDTYTGELFF.

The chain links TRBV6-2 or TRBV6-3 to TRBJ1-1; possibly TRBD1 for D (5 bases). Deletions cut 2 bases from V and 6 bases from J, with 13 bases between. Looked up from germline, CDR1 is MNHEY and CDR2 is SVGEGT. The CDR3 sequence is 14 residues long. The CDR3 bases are TGTGCCAGCAGTTACCCGCGGGGGGACCCTGAAGCTTTCTTT. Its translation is CASSYPRGDPEAFF.

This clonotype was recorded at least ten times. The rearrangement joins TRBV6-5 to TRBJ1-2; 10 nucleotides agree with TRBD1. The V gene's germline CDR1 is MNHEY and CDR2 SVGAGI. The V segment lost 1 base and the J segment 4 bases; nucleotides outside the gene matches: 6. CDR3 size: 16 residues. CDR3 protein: CASSYLRTGGSYGYTF. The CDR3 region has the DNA TGTGCCAGCAGTTACTTGAGGACAGGGGGGAGCTATGGCTACACCTTC.

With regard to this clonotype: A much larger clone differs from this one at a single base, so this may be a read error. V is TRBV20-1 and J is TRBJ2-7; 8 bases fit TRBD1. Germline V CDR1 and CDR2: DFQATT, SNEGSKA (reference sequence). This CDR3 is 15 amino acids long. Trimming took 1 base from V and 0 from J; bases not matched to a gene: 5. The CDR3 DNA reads TGCAGTGCTAGAGTCGGGACAGGAGGCTCCTACGAGCAGTACTTC. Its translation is CSARVGTGGSYEQYF.

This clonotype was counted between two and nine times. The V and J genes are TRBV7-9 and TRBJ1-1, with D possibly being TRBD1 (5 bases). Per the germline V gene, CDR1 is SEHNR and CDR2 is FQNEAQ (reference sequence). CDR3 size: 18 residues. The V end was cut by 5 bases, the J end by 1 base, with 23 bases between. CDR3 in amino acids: CASSQIFGGLVGNTEAFF. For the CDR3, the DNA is TGTGCCAGCAGCCAAATCTTCGGGGGTCTCGTCGGGAACACTGAAGCTTTCTTT.

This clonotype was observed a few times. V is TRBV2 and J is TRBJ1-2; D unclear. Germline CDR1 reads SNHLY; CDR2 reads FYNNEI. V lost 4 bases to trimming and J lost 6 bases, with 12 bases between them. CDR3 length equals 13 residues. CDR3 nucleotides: TGTGCCAGCAGTGCACGAGGTCGTAATGGCTACACCTTC. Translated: CASSARGRNGYTF.

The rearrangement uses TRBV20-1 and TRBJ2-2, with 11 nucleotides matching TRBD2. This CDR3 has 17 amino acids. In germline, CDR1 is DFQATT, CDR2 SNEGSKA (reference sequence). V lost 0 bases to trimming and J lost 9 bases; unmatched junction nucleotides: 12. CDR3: CSARDGVAGGPGRELFF. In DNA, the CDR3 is TGCAGTGCTAGAGATGGAGTAGCGGGGGGGCCAGGCAGGGAGCTGTTTTTT.

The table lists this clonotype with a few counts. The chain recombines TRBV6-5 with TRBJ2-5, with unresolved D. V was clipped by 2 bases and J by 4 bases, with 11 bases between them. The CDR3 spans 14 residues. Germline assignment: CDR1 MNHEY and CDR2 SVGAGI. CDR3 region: CASSYGSIGETQYF. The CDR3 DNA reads TGTGCCAGCAGTTACGGATCCATCGGAGAGACCCAGTACTTC.

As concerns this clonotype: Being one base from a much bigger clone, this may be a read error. The CDR3 sequence: CSALEEAWDYGYTF. CDR3 nucleotides: TGCAGTGCCTTAGAGGAGGCGTGGGACTATGGCTACACCTTC. J is TRBJ1-2 and V is TRBV20-1; D remains unclear. The CDR3 consists of 14 residues. Per the germline V gene, CDR1 is DFQATT and CDR2 is SNEGSKA (reference sequence). V gave up 6 bases and J gave up 3 bases, with 17 bases separating them.

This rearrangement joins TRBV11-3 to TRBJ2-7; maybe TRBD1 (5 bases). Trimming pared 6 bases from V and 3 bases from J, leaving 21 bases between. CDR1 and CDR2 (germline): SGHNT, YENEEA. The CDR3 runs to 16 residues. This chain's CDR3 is CASSGAGSPPIYEQYF. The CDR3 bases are TGTGCCAGCAGTGGGGCAGGGTCACCTCCGATCTACGAGCAGTACTTC. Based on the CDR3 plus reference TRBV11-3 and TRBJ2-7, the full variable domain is EAGVVQSPRYKIIEKKQPVAFWCNPISGHNTLYWYLQNLGQGPELLIRYENEEAVDDSQLPKDRFSAERLKGVDSTLKIQPAELGDSAVYLCASSGAGSPPIYEQYFGPGTRLTVT.

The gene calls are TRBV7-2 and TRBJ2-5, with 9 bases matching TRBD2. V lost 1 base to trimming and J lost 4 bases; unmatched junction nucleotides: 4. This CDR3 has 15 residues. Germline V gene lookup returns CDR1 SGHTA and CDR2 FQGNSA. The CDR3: CASSLDPSGTETQYF. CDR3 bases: TGTGCCAGCAGCTTAGACCCTAGCGGGACAGAGACCCAGTACTTC.

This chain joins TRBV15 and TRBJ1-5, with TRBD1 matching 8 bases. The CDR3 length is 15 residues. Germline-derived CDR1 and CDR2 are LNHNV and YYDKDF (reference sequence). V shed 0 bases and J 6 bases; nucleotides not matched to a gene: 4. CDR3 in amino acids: CATSREGQGAQPQHF. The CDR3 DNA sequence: TGTGCCACCAGCAGAGAGGGGCAGGGGGCTCAGCCCCAGCATTTT.